This record covers a single T cell receptor beta chain. Its target is unknown. A quantity of about 0.5 to 1 ug RNA underwent reverse transcription using random hexamers. Across 54 Vbeta and 13 Jbeta, TCR beta CDR3 was amplified with immunoSEQ multiplex PCR. TCRdb reanalysed the immunoSEQ multiplex PCR reads using MiXCR and keeps one entry per CDR3 protein. Among roughly 250,000 distinct CDR3 sequences, around 96% were seen once, and the ten largest hold less than 0.11%. Germline V gene lookup returns CDR1 MNHEY and CDR2 SVGAGI. The V end was cut by 6 bases, the J end by 7 bases, with 12 bases between. The CDR3 has 12 residues. The sample comes from a study of CD8 T cells in Susac syndrome. Study-wide findings and caveats: The study recognized that the number of individuals in its TCR sequencing and HLA analysis was relatively small.

The TEMRA cells underwent FACS enrichment, while the CD8+ and CD4+ T cells underwent negative isolation. This TCR derives from a human donor with Susac syndrome. The chain recombines TRBV6-5 with TRBJ1-1; weak D call: TRBD1 (6 bases). Sequenced material: CD4+ T cells from PBMCs. The CDR3 loop reads CASSRNRDEAFF. CDR3 in DNA: TGTGCCAGCAGCCGCAACAGGGATGAAGCTTTCTTT.